This entry features one TCR beta chain sequence. Per the study methods: Amplifying reference gene primers gave estimates of nucleated cell counts. Sequencing used immunoSEQ multiplex PCR; TCRdb keeps in-frame clones, though not all of them. The DNA gave D and trimming, while V, J and clone size come from that table. Of about 200,000 clones listed, roughly 85% are singletons. This sample stems from a study of blood T cell repertoires in COVID-19. Background on the study: PBMCs, B-cell-depleted T cells, or T cells were the source of the cDNA or gDNA that made up the material.

Enrollees, about 18 to 100 years old, lived in 24 US areas. Within 2 weeks of study entry, exposed participants had contacted a PCR-confirmed or clinician-diagnosed COVID-19 case. The origin of this receptor is a woman between 50 and 59 years old who had been exposed to COVID-19. The sample taken for sequencing was PBMCs or T cells enriched from blood (not recorded which).

CDR3 bases: TGTGCCAGCAGCTCTCAATCTGGGACAGCCACAGATACGCAGTATTTT. Protein: CASSSQSGTATDTQYF. The rearrangement links TRBV7-2 to TRBJ2-3; 7 bases map to TRBD1. The CDR3 extends over 16 amino acids. J was trimmed by 2 bases and V by 4 bases; bases with no gene match: 9. Germline loops: CDR1 SGHTA, CDR2 FQGNSA.